The rows below give T cell receptor beta chains drawn from one sample of a study of cytotoxic CD8 clonotypes in ibrutinib-treated CLL. Profiled with immunoSEQ multiplex PCR; TCRdb holds only in-frame clones, not every one. This sample has around 310,000 clones, with just under 80% found just once. The specimen comprised PBMCs, sampled before ibrutinib treatment. Receptors originate from a human donor with chronic lymphocytic leukemia. The CDR3 runs from the conserved cysteine through the conserved F or W. Each record gives: V gene, J gene, CDR3 length, clone size, D gene, CDR3 protein, CDR3 DNA. D genes are given only for firm matches. Size is stated for part of the rows, as once, few or many counts, or as a class when the clone is expanded.

v_call: TRBV4-3
j_call: TRBJ1-3
cdr3_length: 14
clone_size: NA
d_call: NA
cdr3_aa: CASSQVSSGNTIYF
cdr3_nt: TGCGCCAGCAGCCAAGTTTCCTCTGGAAACACCATATATTTT

v_call: TRBV9
j_call: TRBJ2-2
cdr3_length: 14
clone_size: NA
d_call: NA
cdr3_aa: CASSVERVAGELFF
cdr3_nt: TGTGCCAGCAGCGTAGAAAGGGTGGCCGGGGAGCTGTTTTTT

v_call: TRBV28
j_call: TRBJ2-2
cdr3_length: 14
clone_size: NA
d_call: NA
cdr3_aa: CASRKNRNTGELFF
cdr3_nt: TGTGCCAGCAGGAAGAACAGGAACACCGGGGAGCTGTTTTTT

v_call: TRBV15
j_call: TRBJ2-7
cdr3_length: 15
clone_size: NA
d_call: NA
cdr3_aa: CATSRGNSPAYEQYF
cdr3_nt: TGTGCCACCAGCAGGGGAAACAGTCCAGCCTACGAGCAGTACTTC

v_call: TRBV5-4
j_call: TRBJ2-7
cdr3_length: 14
clone_size: NA
d_call: NA
cdr3_aa: CASSLAGANYEQYF
cdr3_nt: TGTGCCAGCAGCTTGGCAGGGGCAAACTACGAGCAGTACTTC

v_call: TRBV7-9
j_call: TRBJ2-7
cdr3_length: 16
clone_size: NA
d_call: NA
cdr3_aa: CASSQDGELVVNEQYF
cdr3_nt: TGTGCCAGCAGCCAAGATGGGGAGTTGGTAGTGAACGAGCAGTACTTC

v_call: TRBV18
j_call: TRBJ2-1
cdr3_length: 12
clone_size: few
d_call: NA
cdr3_aa: CASSPPGNEQFF
cdr3_nt: TGTGCCAGCTCACCACCAGGGAATGAGCAGTTCTTC

v_call: TRBV27
j_call: TRBJ2-7
cdr3_length: 14
clone_size: NA
d_call: TRBD1
cdr3_aa: CASSLTGSSYEQYF
cdr3_nt: TGTGCCAGCAGTCTGACAGGGAGCTCCTACGAGCAGTACTTC

v_call: TRBV28
j_call: TRBJ2-1
cdr3_length: 15
clone_size: NA
d_call: NA
cdr3_aa: CASSSYTSSYNEQFF
cdr3_nt: TGTGCCAGCAGTTCATACACGAGCTCCTACAATGAGCAGTTCTTC

v_call: TRBV7-2
j_call: TRBJ1-5
cdr3_length: 16
clone_size: NA
d_call: TRBD1
cdr3_aa: CASSLDPTGYNQPQHF
cdr3_nt: TGTGCCAGCAGCTTAGACCCGACAGGGTACAATCAGCCCCAGCATTTT

v_call: TRBV14
j_call: TRBJ2-5
cdr3_length: 14
clone_size: NA
d_call: NA
cdr3_aa: CASSQNWGGETQYF
cdr3_nt: TGTGCCAGCAGCCAAAACTGGGGAGGAGAGACCCAGTACTTC

v_call: TRBV4-3
j_call: TRBJ2-7
cdr3_length: 15
clone_size: NA
d_call: NA
cdr3_aa: CASSQGGGKSYEQYF
cdr3_nt: TGCGCCAGCAGCCAAGGGGGGGGCAAGTCCTACGAGCAGTACTTC

v_call: TRBV11-1
j_call: TRBJ2-7
cdr3_length: 14
clone_size: NA
d_call: TRBD1
cdr3_aa: CASSFHRGAYEQYF
cdr3_nt: TGTGCCAGCAGCTTCCACAGGGGCGCCTACGAGCAGTACTTC

v_call: TRBV29-1
j_call: TRBJ2-3
cdr3_length: 15
clone_size: once
d_call: TRBD1
cdr3_aa: CSVELRTGAADTQYF
cdr3_nt: TGCAGCGTTGAATTGAGAACAGGGGCGGCAGATACGCAGTATTTT

v_call: TRBV6-5
j_call: TRBJ2-3
cdr3_length: 11
clone_size: NA
d_call: NA
cdr3_aa: CATQRADTQYF
cdr3_nt: TGTGCCACACAGCGTGCAGATACGCAGTATTTT

v_call: TRBV4-2
j_call: TRBJ2-7
cdr3_length: 17
clone_size: NA
d_call: TRBD2
cdr3_aa: CASSPTSSGRASSEQYF
cdr3_nt: TGTGCCAGCAGCCCAACCTCCAGCGGGAGGGCCTCCTCCGAGCAGTACTTC

v_call: TRBV7-9
j_call: TRBJ2-3
cdr3_length: 12
clone_size: NA
d_call: NA
cdr3_aa: CASSYWADTQYF
cdr3_nt: TGTGCCAGCAGCTACTGGGCAGATACGCAGTATTTT

v_call: TRBV20-1
j_call: TRBJ2-1
cdr3_length: 11
clone_size: NA
d_call: TRBD1
cdr3_aa: CSSDRYNEQFF
cdr3_nt: TGCAGCTCGGACAGGTACAATGAGCAGTTCTTC

v_call: TRBV4-3
j_call: TRBJ1-1
cdr3_length: 17
clone_size: NA
d_call: TRBD1
cdr3_aa: CASSQAVTTGLGSEAFF
cdr3_nt: TGCGCCAGCAGCCAAGCCGTAACGACAGGGTTAGGCTCTGAAGCTTTCTTT

v_call: TRBV7-9
j_call: TRBJ2-7
cdr3_length: 14
clone_size: few
d_call: TRBD2
cdr3_aa: CASSPGLAAYEQYF
cdr3_nt: TGTGCCAGCAGCCCGGGACTAGCAGCCTACGAGCAGTACTTC

v_call: TRBV9
j_call: TRBJ2-1
cdr3_length: 19
clone_size: NA
d_call: NA
cdr3_aa: CASSVASRGASGLFNEQFF
cdr3_nt: TGTGCCAGCAGCGTAGCTTCGAGAGGGGCCTCGGGTCTTTTCAATGAGCAGTTCTTC

v_call: TRBV5-4
j_call: TRBJ1-4
cdr3_length: 14
clone_size: NA
d_call: TRBD1
cdr3_aa: CASSRQGENEKLFF
cdr3_nt: TGTGCCAGCAGTCGACAGGGGGAAAATGAAAAACTGTTTTTT

v_call: TRBV5-6
j_call: TRBJ2-7
cdr3_length: 14
clone_size: NA
d_call: TRBD1
cdr3_aa: CASSYRQGAYEQYF
cdr3_nt: TGTGCCAGCAGCTATAGACAGGGGGCCTACGAGCAGTACTTC

v_call: TRBV9
j_call: TRBJ2-7
cdr3_length: 15
clone_size: NA
d_call: NA
cdr3_aa: CASSAEGGTYYEQYF
cdr3_nt: TGTGCCAGCAGTGCAGAGGGGGGAACTTACTACGAGCAGTACTTC

v_call: TRBV18
j_call: TRBJ2-7
cdr3_length: 15
clone_size: once
d_call: TRBD1
cdr3_aa: CASSQGQGFHYEQYF
cdr3_nt: TGTGCCAGCTCACAGGGACAGGGGTTTCACTACGAGCAGTACTTC

v_call: TRBV25-1
j_call: TRBJ2-2
cdr3_length: 12
clone_size: NA
d_call: NA
cdr3_aa: CASSRITGELFF
cdr3_nt: TGTGCCAGCAGTCGTATAACCGGGGAGCTGTTTTTT

v_call: TRBV29-1
j_call: TRBJ1-2
cdr3_length: 13
clone_size: few
d_call: TRBD1
cdr3_aa: CSAGQGRDYGYTF
cdr3_nt: TGCAGCGCGGGACAGGGGAGGGACTATGGCTACACCTTC

v_call: TRBV5-1
j_call: TRBJ2-1
cdr3_length: 15
clone_size: NA
d_call: TRBD2
cdr3_aa: CASSLRAGESAEQFF
cdr3_nt: TGCGCCAGCAGCTTAAGAGCGGGAGAATCGGCTGAGCAGTTCTTC

v_call: TRBV28
j_call: TRBJ2-7
cdr3_length: 15
clone_size: NA
d_call: TRBD1
cdr3_aa: CASSSGDRVAGEQYF
cdr3_nt: TGTGCCAGCAGTTCCGGAGACAGGGTGGCCGGCGAGCAGTACTTC

v_call: TRBV2
j_call: TRBJ2-5
cdr3_length: 14
clone_size: NA
d_call: NA
cdr3_aa: CASSEPGAQETQYF
cdr3_nt: TGTGCCAGCAGTGAACCGGGTGCCCAAGAGACCCAGTACTTC

v_call: TRBV4-2
j_call: TRBJ1-5
cdr3_length: 16
clone_size: NA
d_call: NA
cdr3_aa: CASSQFFGELNQPQHF
cdr3_nt: TGTGCCAGCAGCCAATTTTTTGGGGAGCTCAATCAGCCCCAGCATTTT

v_call: TRBV12-2
j_call: TRBJ1-5
cdr3_length: 11
clone_size: few
d_call: NA
cdr3_aa: CASRLAQPQHF
cdr3_nt: TGTGCAAGTCGCTTAGCTCAGCCCCAGCATTTT

v_call: TRBV19
j_call: TRBJ1-5
cdr3_length: 14
clone_size: NA
d_call: TRBD1
cdr3_aa: CASSTDRGGQPQHF
cdr3_nt: TGTGCCAGTAGTACCGACAGGGGCGGTCAGCCCCAGCATTTT

v_call: TRBV29-1
j_call: TRBJ2-7
cdr3_length: 13
clone_size: NA
d_call: TRBD2
cdr3_aa: CSVESREGYEQYF
cdr3_nt: TGCAGCGTTGAGTCTCGGGAGGGGTACGAGCAGTACTTC

v_call: TRBV27
j_call: TRBJ2-5
cdr3_length: 14
clone_size: NA
d_call: NA
cdr3_aa: CASSLQWTSETQYF
cdr3_nt: TGTGCCAGCAGTTTACAATGGACTTCGGAGACCCAGTACTTC

v_call: TRBV29-1
j_call: TRBJ2-6
cdr3_length: 14
clone_size: NA
d_call: NA
cdr3_aa: CSVLQASGANVLTF
cdr3_nt: TGCAGCGTTTTACAGGCCTCTGGGGCCAACGTCCTGACTTTC